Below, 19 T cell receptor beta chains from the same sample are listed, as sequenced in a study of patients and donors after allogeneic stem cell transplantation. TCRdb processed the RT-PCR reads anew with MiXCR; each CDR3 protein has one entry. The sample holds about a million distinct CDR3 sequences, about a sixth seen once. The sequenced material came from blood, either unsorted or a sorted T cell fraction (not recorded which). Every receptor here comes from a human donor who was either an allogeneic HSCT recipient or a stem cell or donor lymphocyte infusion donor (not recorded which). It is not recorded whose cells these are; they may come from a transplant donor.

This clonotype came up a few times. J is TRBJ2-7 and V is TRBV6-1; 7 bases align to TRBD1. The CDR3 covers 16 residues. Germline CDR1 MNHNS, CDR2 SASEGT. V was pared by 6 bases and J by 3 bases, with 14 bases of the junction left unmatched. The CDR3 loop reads CASRLRGGADFYEQYF. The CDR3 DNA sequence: TGTGCCAGCAGGTTAAGAGGGGGCGCCGACTTCTACGAGCAGTACTTC.

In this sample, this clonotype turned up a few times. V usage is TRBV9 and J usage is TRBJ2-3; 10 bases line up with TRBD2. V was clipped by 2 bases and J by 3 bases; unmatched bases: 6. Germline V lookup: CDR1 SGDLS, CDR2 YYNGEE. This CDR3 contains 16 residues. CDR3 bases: TGTGCCAGCAGCGTGGAGCGGGGGGGTCTAACAGATACGCAGTATTTT. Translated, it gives CASSVERGGLTDTQYF.

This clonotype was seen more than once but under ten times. CDR3 nucleotides: TGTGCCAGCAGTTCAACAGGGGTGACCTATAGCAATCAGCCCCAGCATTTT. This encodes CASSSTGVTYSNQPQHF. V and J are TRBV6-5 and TRBJ1-5, with 7 bases matching TRBD1. The CDR3 length is 17 residues. V was pared by 4 bases and J by 0 bases, with 9 bases of the junction left unmatched. Germline CDR1 and CDR2: MNHEY and SVGAGI.

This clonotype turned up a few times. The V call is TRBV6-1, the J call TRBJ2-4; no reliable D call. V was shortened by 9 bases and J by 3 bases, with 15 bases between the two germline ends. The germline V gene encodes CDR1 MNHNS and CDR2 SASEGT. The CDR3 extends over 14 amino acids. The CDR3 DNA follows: TGTGCCAGGGGAAGGGAAATGGACAAAAACATTCAGTACTTC. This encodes CARGREMDKNIQYF.

CDR3 bases: TGTGCCAGCAGTTCCGTCAGGGTAATTAGTCAGCCCCAGCATTTT. This codes for CASSSVRVISQPQHF. This rearrangement joins TRBV6-5 to TRBJ1-5; TRBD1 is a possible D gene (5 bases). With 4 bases removed from V and 6 bases from J, the gap between germline ends came to 16 bases. CDR3 size: 15 residues. The germline V gene has CDR1 MNHEY and CDR2 SVGAGI.

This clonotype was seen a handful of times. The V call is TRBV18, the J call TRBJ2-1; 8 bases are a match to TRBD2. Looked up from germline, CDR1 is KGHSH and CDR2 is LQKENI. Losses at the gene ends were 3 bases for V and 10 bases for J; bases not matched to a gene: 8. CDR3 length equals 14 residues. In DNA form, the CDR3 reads TGTGCCAGCTCACCCCCAGCGGGAGTCGGGGAGCAGTTCTTC. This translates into CASSPPAGVGEQFF.

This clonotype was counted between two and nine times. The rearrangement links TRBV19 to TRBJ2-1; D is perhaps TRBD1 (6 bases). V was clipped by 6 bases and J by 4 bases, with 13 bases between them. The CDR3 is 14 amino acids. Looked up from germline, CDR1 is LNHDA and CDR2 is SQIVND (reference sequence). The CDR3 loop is CASSPDQGYNEQFF. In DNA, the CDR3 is TGTGCCAGTAGCCCCGACCAGGGGTACAATGAGCAGTTCTTC.

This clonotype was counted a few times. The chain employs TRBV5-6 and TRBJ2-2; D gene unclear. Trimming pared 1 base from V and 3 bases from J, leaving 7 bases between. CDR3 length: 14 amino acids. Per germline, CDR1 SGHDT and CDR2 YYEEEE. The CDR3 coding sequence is TGTGCCAGCAGCTTGAGGTCTTACACCGGGGAGCTGTTTTTT. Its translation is CASSLRSYTGELFF.

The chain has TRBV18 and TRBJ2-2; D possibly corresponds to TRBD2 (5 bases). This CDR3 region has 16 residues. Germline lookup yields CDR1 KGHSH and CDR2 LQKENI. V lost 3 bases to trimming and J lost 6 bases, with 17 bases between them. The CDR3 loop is CASSPSSPGIAGELFF. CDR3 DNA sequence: TGTGCCAGCTCACCTAGCTCGCCCGGGATCGCCGGGGAGCTGTTTTTT.

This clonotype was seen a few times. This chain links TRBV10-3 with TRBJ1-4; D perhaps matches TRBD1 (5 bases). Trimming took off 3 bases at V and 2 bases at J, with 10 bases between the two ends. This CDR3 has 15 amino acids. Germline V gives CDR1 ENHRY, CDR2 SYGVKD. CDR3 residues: CAISDPGRTNEKLFF. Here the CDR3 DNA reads TGTGCCATCAGTGACCCGGGACGGACTAATGAAAAACTGTTTTTT.

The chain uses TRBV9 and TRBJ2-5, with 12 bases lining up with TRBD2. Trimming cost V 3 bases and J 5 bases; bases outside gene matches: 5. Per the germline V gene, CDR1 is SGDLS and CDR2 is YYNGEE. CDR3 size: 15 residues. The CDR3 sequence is CASSATSGRGETQYF. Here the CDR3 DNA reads TGTGCCAGCAGCGCGACTAGCGGGAGAGGGGAGACCCAGTACTTC.

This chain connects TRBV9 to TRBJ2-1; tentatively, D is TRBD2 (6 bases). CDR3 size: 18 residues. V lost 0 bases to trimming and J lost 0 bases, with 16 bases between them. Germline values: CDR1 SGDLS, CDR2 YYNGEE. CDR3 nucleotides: TGTGCCAGCAGCGTAGTTGCCAGCGGGCCAAGCTCCTACAATGAGCAGTTCTTC. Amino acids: CASSVVASGPSSYNEQFF.

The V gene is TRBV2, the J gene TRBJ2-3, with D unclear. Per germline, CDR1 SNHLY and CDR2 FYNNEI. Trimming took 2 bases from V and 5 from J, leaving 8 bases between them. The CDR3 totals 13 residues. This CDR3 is CASSEWQLDTQYF. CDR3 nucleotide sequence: TGTGCCAGCAGTGAATGGCAGTTAGATACGCAGTATTTT.

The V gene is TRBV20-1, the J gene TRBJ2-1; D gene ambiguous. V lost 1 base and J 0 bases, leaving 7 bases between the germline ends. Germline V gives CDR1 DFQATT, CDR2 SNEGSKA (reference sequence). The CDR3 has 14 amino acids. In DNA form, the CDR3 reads TGCAGTGCTAGAGGGCAGGTCTCCTACAATGAGCAGTTCTTC. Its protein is CSARGQVSYNEQFF.

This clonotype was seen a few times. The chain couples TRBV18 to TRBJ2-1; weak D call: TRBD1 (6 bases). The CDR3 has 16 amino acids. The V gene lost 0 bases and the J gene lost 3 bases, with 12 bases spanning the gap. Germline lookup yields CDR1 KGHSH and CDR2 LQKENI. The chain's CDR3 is CASSPPYTGRYNEQFF. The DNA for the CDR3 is TGTGCCAGCTCACCACCCTACACAGGGCGCTACAATGAGCAGTTCTTC.

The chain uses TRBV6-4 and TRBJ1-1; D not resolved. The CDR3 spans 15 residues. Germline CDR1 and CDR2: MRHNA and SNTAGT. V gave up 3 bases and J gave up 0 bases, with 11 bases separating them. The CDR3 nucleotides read TGTGCCAGCAGTGAGTCCGCAGGCTTGAACACTGAAGCTTTCTTT. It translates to CASSESAGLNTEAFF.

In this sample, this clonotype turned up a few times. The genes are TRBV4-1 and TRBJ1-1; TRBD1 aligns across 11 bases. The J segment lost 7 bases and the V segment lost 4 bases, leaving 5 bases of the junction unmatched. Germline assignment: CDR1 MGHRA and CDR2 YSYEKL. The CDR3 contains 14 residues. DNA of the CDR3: TGCGCCAGCAGCCTCGGACAGGGGGCTGGTGAAGCTTTCTTT. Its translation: CASSLGQGAGEAFF.

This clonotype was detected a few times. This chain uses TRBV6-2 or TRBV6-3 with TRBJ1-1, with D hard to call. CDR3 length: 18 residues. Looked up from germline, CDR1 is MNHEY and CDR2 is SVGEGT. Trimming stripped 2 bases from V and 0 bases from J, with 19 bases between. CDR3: CASSYEFPRTGMNTEAFF. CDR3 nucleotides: TGTGCCAGCAGTTACGAGTTTCCTCGGACGGGCATGAACACTGAAGCTTTCTTT.

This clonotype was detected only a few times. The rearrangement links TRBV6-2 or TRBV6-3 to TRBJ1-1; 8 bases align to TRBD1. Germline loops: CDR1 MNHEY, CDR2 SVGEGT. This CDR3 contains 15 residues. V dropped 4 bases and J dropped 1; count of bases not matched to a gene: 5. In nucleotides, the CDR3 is TGTGCCAGCAGTTGGGGGACAGGTCGGAACACTGAAGCTTTCTTT. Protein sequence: CASSWGTGRNTEAFF.